These T cell receptor beta chains were read from a single sample in a study of shared clonotypes between healthy human individuals. Profiling relied on immunoSEQ multiplex PCR, and the TCRdb table lists in-frame clones only, not all of them. Of about 490,000 clones in the sample, about 82% are singletons; the top ten hold roughly 13%. Sequenced material: PBMCs. These receptors all come from a woman aged 40 to 50 in good health. Some clones in this sample may be carry-over from other donors' samples. Each CDR3 is given with its conserved first and last residue. The order of the fields is clone size, D gene, V gene, J gene, CDR3 protein, CDR3 DNA. D genes are given only for firm matches. A row's size may be missing; if present it is once, few, many or a size class.

size: .
D: .
V: TRBV7-6
J: TRBJ2-1
CDR3: CASSLSPPPYNEQFF
DNA: TGTGCCAGCAGCTTGTCGCCCCCCCCCTACAATGAGCAGTTCTTC

size: few
D: .
V: TRBV11-3
J: TRBJ2-3
CDR3: CASSLGVSAPDTQYF
DNA: TGTGCCAGCAGCTTAGGGGTTAGCGCTCCAGATACGCAGTATTTT

size: .
D: TRBD2
V: TRBV7-9
J: TRBJ2-1
CDR3: CASSLDGLAGLNEQFF
DNA: TGTGCCAGCAGCTTAGATGGCCTAGCGGGATTGAATGAGCAGTTCTTC

size: .
D: .
V: TRBV20-1
J: TRBJ2-7
CDR3: CSASGNYEQYF
DNA: TGCAGTGCTAGCGGGAACTACGAGCAGTACTTC

size: .
D: TRBD2
V: TRBV5-1
J: TRBJ2-3
CDR3: CASSLPLASTDTQYF
DNA: TGCGCCAGCAGCTTGCCACTAGCGAGCACAGATACGCAGTATTTT

size: few
D: TRBD1
V: TRBV7-9
J: TRBJ1-1
CDR3: CASSFGTGSPTEAFF
DNA: TGTGCCAGCAGCTTCGGGACAGGGTCCCCCACTGAAGCTTTCTTT

size: .
D: TRBD2
V: TRBV6-4
J: TRBJ2-3
CDR3: CASSPQTSGTDTQYF
DNA: TGTGCCAGCAGCCCCCAGACTAGCGGGACAGATACGCAGTATTTT

size: once
D: .
V: TRBV7-9
J: TRBJ1-1
CDR3: CASSLRGGRVMNTEAFF
DNA: TGTGCCAGCAGCTTACGAGGGGGTAGGGTGATGAACACTGAAGCTTTCTTT

size: .
D: TRBD2
V: TRBV19
J: TRBJ2-5
CDR3: CASSGLAGSKTQYF
DNA: TGTGCCAGTAGTGGACTAGCGGGATCGAAGACCCAGTACTTC

size: few
D: TRBD1
V: TRBV6-1
J: TRBJ2-2
CDR3: CASSEEGGWTGELFF
DNA: TGTGCCAGCAGTGAAGAAGGGGGCTGGACCGGGGAGCTGTTTTTT

size: .
D: .
V: TRBV5-4
J: TRBJ2-5
CDR3: CASSLSGSVLQETQYF
DNA: TGTGCCAGCAGCTTGTCGGGGTCGGTCCTTCAAGAGACCCAGTACTTC

size: .
D: .
V: TRBV5-1
J: TRBJ2-6
CDR3: CASSLEGRALSGANVLTF
DNA: TGCGCCAGCAGCTTGGAGGGCAGGGCCCTTTCTGGGGCCAACGTCCTGACTTTC

size: many
D: TRBD2
V: TRBV13
J: TRBJ2-1
CDR3: CASSLVRTSGINEQFF
DNA: TGTGCCAGCAGCTTAGTACGGACTAGCGGGATCAATGAGCAGTTCTTC

size: .
D: .
V: TRBV7-3
J: TRBJ2-2
CDR3: CASSLAGTNTGELFF
DNA: TGTGCCAGCAGCCTCGCCGGGACGAACACCGGGGAGCTGTTTTTT

size: .
D: .
V: TRBV6-1
J: TRBJ1-2
CDR3: CASRWGRGDGYTF
DNA: TGTGCCAGCCGTTGGGGGCGCGGAGACGGCTACACCTTC

size: .
D: .
V: TRBV28
J: TRBJ1-1
CDR3: CASSLNDGAEAFF
DNA: TGTGCCAGCAGTTTAAATGACGGGGCCGAAGCTTTCTTT

size: .
D: TRBD2
V: TRBV6-9
J: TRBJ2-1
CDR3: CASSHPAGPYNEQFF
DNA: TGTGCCAGCAGTCACCCAGCGGGACCCTACAATGAGCAGTTCTTC

size: .
D: .
V: TRBV21-1
J: TRBJ1-3
CDR3: CASRLLLQHARNTIYF
DNA: TGTGCCAGCAGGTTACTGCTACAACACGCACGAAACACCATATATTTT

size: .
D: TRBD2
V: TRBV4-2
J: TRBJ2-5
CDR3: CASSQIGGEQVEQYF
DNA: TGTGCCAGCAGCCAAATTGGGGGGGAGCAGGTGGAGCAGTACTTC

size: .
D: .
V: TRBV7-9
J: TRBJ2-7
CDR3: CASSLGMTATLYYEQYF
DNA: TGTGCCAGCAGCTTAGGTATGACGGCAACGCTGTACTACGAGCAGTACTTC

size: .
D: TRBD2
V: TRBV5-4
J: TRBJ2-2
CDR3: CASSPGAGGFGGELFF
DNA: TGTGCCAGCAGCCCGGGAGCGGGAGGTTTTGGCGGGGAGCTGTTTTTT

size: few
D: .
V: TRBV10-3
J: TRBJ1-2
CDR3: CAISESLTANYGYTF
DNA: TGTGCCATCAGTGAGAGCTTGACAGCTAACTATGGCTACACCTTC

size: .
D: TRBD1
V: TRBV27
J: TRBJ1-1
CDR3: CASSRTGLTEAFF
DNA: TGTGCTAGCAGTCGGACAGGGTTAACTGAAGCTTTCTTT

size: .
D: .
V: TRBV5-5
J: TRBJ2-7
CDR3: CASSLAGPTPEQYF
DNA: TGTGCCAGCAGCTTGGCGGGACCGACCCCCGAGCAGTACTTC

size: few
D: TRBD2
V: TRBV5-1
J: TRBJ2-1
CDR3: CASSPSGGSGLISYNEQFF
DNA: TGCGCCAGCAGCCCCTCAGGTGGTAGCGGGCTCATCTCCTACAATGAGCAGTTCTTC

size: .
D: TRBD2
V: TRBV9
J: TRBJ2-1
CDR3: CASSASGRATNEQFF
DNA: TGTGCCAGCAGCGCCAGCGGGAGGGCCACGAATGAGCAGTTCTTC

size: .
D: TRBD2
V: TRBV7-3
J: TRBJ2-3
CDR3: CASSLTGTSVDTQYF
DNA: TGTGCCAGCAGCTTAACCGGGACTAGCGTAGATACGCAGTATTTT

size: .
D: .
V: TRBV7-3
J: TRBJ2-3
CDR3: CASSFPGADTQYF
DNA: TGTGCCAGCAGCTTCCCAGGGGCAGATACGCAGTATTTT

size: .
D: .
V: TRBV30
J: TRBJ2-2
CDR3: CAWSGGAVNTGELFF
DNA: TGTGCCTGGAGTGGCGGGGCTGTGAACACCGGGGAGCTGTTTTTT

size: .
D: TRBD2
V: TRBV27
J: TRBJ2-3
CDR3: CASSPLAGYTDTQYF
DNA: TGTGCCAGCAGTCCACTAGCGGGATACACAGATACGCAGTATTTT

size: once
D: .
V: TRBV7-2
J: TRBJ2-7
CDR3: CASSRRRGSSYEQYF
DNA: TGTGCCAGCAGTCGCAGACGGGGAAGCTCCTACGAGCAGTACTTC

size: .
D: .
V: TRBV28
J: TRBJ1-2
CDR3: CASRLTLGGLTYGYTF
DNA: TGTGCCAGCAGGCTTACCCTCGGGGGGCTTACCTATGGCTACACCTTC

size: .
D: .
V: TRBV18
J: TRBJ2-6
CDR3: CASSPPLASSGANVLTF
DNA: TGTGCCAGCTCACCACCCCTAGCGAGCTCTGGGGCCAACGTCCTGACTTTC

size: few
D: .
V: TRBV4-2
J: TRBJ2-1
CDR3: CASTRDGGGGYNEQFF
DNA: TGTGCCAGCACCCGCGACGGAGGCGGAGGATACAATGAGCAGTTCTTC

size: few
D: .
V: TRBV29-1
J: TRBJ2-5
CDR3: CSVGGWAQETQYF
DNA: TGCAGCGTGGGGGGTTGGGCCCAAGAGACCCAGTACTTC

size: .
D: .
V: TRBV7-9
J: TRBJ1-1
CDR3: CASSPGGVAFF
DNA: TGTGCCAGCAGCCCGGGAGGGGTGGCTTTCTTT

size: many
D: .
V: TRBV6-1
J: TRBJ1-2
CDR3: CASTRTYNYGYTF
DNA: TGTGCCAGCACCCGGACGTATAACTATGGCTACACCTTC

size: .
D: .
V: TRBV30
J: TRBJ2-5
CDR3: CAYLEGGGRETQYF
DNA: TGTGCCTACCTAGAAGGGGGCGGGAGAGAGACCCAGTACTTC

size: many
D: .
V: TRBV30
J: TRBJ1-5
CDR3: CAWSFGANQPQHF
DNA: TGTGCCTGGAGTTTCGGGGCAAATCAGCCCCAGCATTTT

size: .
D: TRBD2
V: TRBV30
J: TRBJ2-1
CDR3: CAWGRDRLRYNEQFF
DNA: TGTGCCTGGGGGAGGGACCGGTTAAGGTACAATGAGCAGTTCTTC

size: few
D: .
V: TRBV19
J: TRBJ1-5
CDR3: CASSTNRGNQPQHF
DNA: TGTGCCAGTAGTACTAACAGGGGCAATCAGCCCCAGCATTTT

size: .
D: .
V: TRBV6-1
J: TRBJ1-1
CDR3: CASSALEGMNTEAFF
DNA: TGTGCCAGCAGTGCCTTGGAGGGGATGAACACTGAAGCTTTCTTT

size: .
D: TRBD2
V: TRBV6-5
J: TRBJ2-7
CDR3: CASRARGLAWEQYF
DNA: TGTGCCAGCAGGGCCCGGGGACTAGCCTGGGAGCAGTACTTC

size: .
D: .
V: TRBV28
J: TRBJ2-1
CDR3: CASSGRSAYNEQFF
DNA: TGTGCCAGCAGCGGGCGGAGTGCCTACAATGAGCAGTTCTTC

size: .
D: TRBD1
V: TRBV19
J: TRBJ1-2
CDR3: CASSLGTGNFGYTF
DNA: TGTGCCAGTAGTCTCGGGACAGGGAATTTTGGCTACACCTTC

size: .
D: .
V: TRBV30
J: TRBJ2-7
CDR3: CAWSWGSDYEQYF
DNA: TGTGCCTGGAGTTGGGGCAGCGATTACGAGCAGTACTTC

size: .
D: .
V: TRBV4-1
J: TRBJ2-4
CDR3: CASSQQGILAKNIQYF
DNA: TGCGCCAGCAGCCAACAGGGAATATTAGCCAAAAACATTCAGTACTTC

size: once
D: TRBD1
V: TRBV18
J: TRBJ2-7
CDR3: CASSPGTGEKNEQYF
DNA: TGTGCCAGCTCACCGGGGACAGGGGAAAAGAACGAGCAGTACTTC

size: .
D: .
V: TRBV27
J: TRBJ2-3
CDR3: CASSLTGTRGFVVTDTQYF
DNA: TGTGCCAGCAGTTTAACCGGGACAAGAGGATTTGTGGTCACAGATACGCAGTATTTT

size: few
D: .
V: TRBV27
J: TRBJ1-4
CDR3: CASSLSSNLANEKLFF
DNA: TGTGCCAGCAGTTTATCATCCAATCTCGCTAATGAAAAACTGTTTTTT

size: .
D: .
V: TRBV29-1
J: TRBJ1-1
CDR3: CSVVRQNTEAFF
DNA: TGCAGCGTTGTACGGCAAAACACTGAAGCTTTCTTT

size: .
D: .
V: TRBV28
J: TRBJ2-1
CDR3: CASRSRDPVDNEQFF
DNA: TGTGCCAGCAGGTCCCGGGACCCGGTGGACAATGAGCAGTTCTTC

size: .
D: TRBD2
V: TRBV18
J: TRBJ2-1
CDR3: CASSPLLAGGGENEQFF
DNA: TGTGCCAGCTCACCATTACTCGCGGGAGGTGGTGAGAATGAGCAGTTCTTC

size: once
D: .
V: TRBV10-3
J: TRBJ2-2
CDR3: CAISESGANTGELFF
DNA: TGTGCCATCAGTGAGTCGGGAGCGAACACCGGGGAGCTGTTTTTT

size: few
D: TRBD2
V: TRBV4-3
J: TRBJ2-1
CDR3: CASSQDSGRNNEQFF
DNA: TGCGCCAGCAGCCAAGATAGCGGGAGAAACAATGAGCAGTTCTTC

size: few
D: TRBD1
V: TRBV7-9
J: TRBJ2-2
CDR3: CASSLRQGLPGELFF
DNA: TGTGCCAGCAGCTTGAGACAGGGTTTACCCGGGGAGCTGTTTTTT

size: .
D: .
V: TRBV7-2
J: TRBJ2-1
CDR3: CASSFSRQINYNEQFF
DNA: TGTGCCAGCAGCTTTAGTCGACAGATTAATTACAATGAGCAGTTCTTC

size: .
D: TRBD2
V: TRBV6-6
J: TRBJ2-1
CDR3: CASRGTGLADTKQFF
DNA: TGTGCCAGTAGGGGTACCGGACTAGCGGACACGAAGCAGTTCTTC

size: few
D: TRBD1
V: TRBV5-1
J: TRBJ1-4
CDR3: CASSRSGTGGEKLFF
DNA: TGCGCCAGCAGCAGGTCCGGGACAGGAGGGGAAAAACTGTTTTTT

size: once
D: .
V: TRBV18
J: TRBJ1-1
CDR3: CASSPGTLGTEAFF
DNA: TGTGCCAGCTCACCGGGGACATTGGGAACTGAAGCTTTCTTT